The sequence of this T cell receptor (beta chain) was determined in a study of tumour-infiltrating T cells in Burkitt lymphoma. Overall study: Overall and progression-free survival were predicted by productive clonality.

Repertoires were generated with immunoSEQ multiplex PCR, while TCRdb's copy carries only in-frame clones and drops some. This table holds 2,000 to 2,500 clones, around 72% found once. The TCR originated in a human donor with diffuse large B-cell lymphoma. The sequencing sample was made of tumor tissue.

The CDR3 DNA is TGTGCCAGCAGCCCCGGACAGACAACTAATGAAAAACTGTTTTTT. Encoded protein: CASSPGQTTNEKLFF. The chain is built from TRBV5-8 and TRBJ1-4; D might be TRBD1 (6 bases). Germline V gene sequence: CDR1 SGHTS, CDR2 YDEGEE. The CDR3 is 15 amino acids. Trimming took 4 bases from V and 0 from J, leaving 10 bases between them. The full variable domain, completed using reference TRBV5-8 and TRBJ1-4, is EAGVTQSPTHLIKTRGQQATLRCSPISGHTSVYWYQQALGLGLQFLLWYDEGEERNRGNFPPRFSGRQFPNYSSELNVNALELEDSALYLCASSPGQTTNEKLFFGSGTQLSVL.